These T cell receptor beta chains were read from a single sample in a study of cytomegalovirus exposure and HLA in healthy donors. The data were produced by immunoSEQ multiplex PCR, yet TCRdb's version contains in-frame clones alone and is incomplete. Of roughly 180,000 clones listed, around 80% are singletons. Source material: PBMCs. The receptors here all came from a middle-aged woman in good health and CMV-seropositive. The CDR3 runs from the conserved cysteine through the conserved F or W. Each record gives: clone size, V gene, D gene, J gene, CDR3 DNA, CDR3 protein. The D gene is left open where the match is weak. Clone size is shown for a subset of rows, as once, few, many or a class of expanded clone.

clone_size: -
v_call: TRBV11-2
d_call: TRBD2
j_call: TRBJ2-7
cdr3_nt: TGTGCCAGCAGCCCGGGACTAGCGGGACCCTACGAGCAGTACTTC
cdr3_aa: CASSPGLAGPYEQYF

clone_size: -
v_call: TRBV19
d_call: -
j_call: TRBJ2-1
cdr3_nt: TGTGCCAGTAGTCGTAGGCGGGAAACCAATGAGCAGTTCTTC
cdr3_aa: CASSRRRETNEQFF

clone_size: -
v_call: TRBV30
d_call: TRBD2
j_call: TRBJ2-7
cdr3_nt: TGTGCCTGGAGTGTCTCTAGCGGAGGAGTGTCCTACGAGCAGTACTTC
cdr3_aa: CAWSVSSGGVSYEQYF

clone_size: -
v_call: TRBV2
d_call: -
j_call: TRBJ2-7
cdr3_nt: TGTGCCAGCAGGGACCTTAGAGGGTACGGCGAGCAGTACTTC
cdr3_aa: CASRDLRGYGEQYF

clone_size: -
v_call: TRBV7-9
d_call: -
j_call: TRBJ2-1
cdr3_nt: TGTGCCAGCAGCTCAAGGACTGGGTACAATGAGCAGTTCTTC
cdr3_aa: CASSSRTGYNEQFF

clone_size: once
v_call: TRBV19
d_call: TRBD2
j_call: TRBJ2-1
cdr3_nt: TGTGCCAGTAGTATAAATCTAGCGGGAAGGGACTACAATGAGCAGTTCTTC
cdr3_aa: CASSINLAGRDYNEQFF

clone_size: -
v_call: TRBV19
d_call: TRBD1
j_call: TRBJ2-7
cdr3_nt: TGTGCCAGTAGTATGAGGACAGGGGGCGAGCAGTACTTC
cdr3_aa: CASSMRTGGEQYF

clone_size: -
v_call: TRBV20-1
d_call: -
j_call: TRBJ2-5
cdr3_nt: TGCAGTGCTACATTGCAAGAGACCCAGTACTTC
cdr3_aa: CSATLQETQYF

clone_size: -
v_call: TRBV29-1
d_call: -
j_call: TRBJ1-1
cdr3_nt: TGCAGCGTTGAGCTCGGGACACGGACTCTCTTT
cdr3_aa: CSVELGTRTLF

clone_size: -
v_call: TRBV25-1
d_call: -
j_call: TRBJ2-1
cdr3_nt: TGTGCCAGCAGTCAGATTCCGGACGGGGTAAATGAGCAGTTCTTC
cdr3_aa: CASSQIPDGVNEQFF

clone_size: few
v_call: TRBV2
d_call: -
j_call: TRBJ2-1
cdr3_nt: TGTGCCAGCATACCCGGTAGCTCCTACAATGAGCAGTTCTTC
cdr3_aa: CASIPGSSYNEQFF

clone_size: few
v_call: TRBV7-9
d_call: -
j_call: TRBJ1-1
cdr3_nt: TGTGCCAGCAGCCTAGCACTCAACACTGAAGCTTTCTTT
cdr3_aa: CASSLALNTEAFF

clone_size: -
v_call: TRBV5-1
d_call: TRBD2
j_call: TRBJ2-4
cdr3_nt: TGCGCCAGCAGCCCAACTAGCGGGAGGAGCAAAAACATTCAGTACTTC
cdr3_aa: CASSPTSGRSKNIQYF

clone_size: once
v_call: TRBV27
d_call: TRBD1
j_call: TRBJ2-7
cdr3_nt: TGTGCCAGCAGCCCCTTGGGACAGGGGGCCTACGAGCAGTACTTC
cdr3_aa: CASSPLGQGAYEQYF

clone_size: -
v_call: TRBV5-4
d_call: TRBD2
j_call: TRBJ2-3
cdr3_nt: TGTGCCAGCAGCCCGGGACTAGCGGGACTCACAGATACGCAGTATTTT
cdr3_aa: CASSPGLAGLTDTQYF

clone_size: -
v_call: TRBV28
d_call: TRBD2
j_call: TRBJ2-7
cdr3_nt: TGTGCCAGCAGCTCGGCGGGAGGGGCAGTGAGGCAGTACTTC
cdr3_aa: CASSSAGGAVRQYF

clone_size: -
v_call: TRBV13
d_call: TRBD2
j_call: TRBJ2-3
cdr3_nt: TGTGCCAGCAGCAAGCGGGAGGGCGGTGCGGTAGATACGCAGTATTTT
cdr3_aa: CASSKREGGAVDTQYF

clone_size: -
v_call: TRBV4-3
d_call: -
j_call: TRBJ2-7
cdr3_nt: TGCGCCAGCAGCTCCTCCGGGACTCCCTCAGAGGAGCAGTACTTC
cdr3_aa: CASSSSGTPSEEQYF

clone_size: -
v_call: TRBV2
d_call: -
j_call: TRBJ2-2
cdr3_nt: TGTGCCAGCAGAGCAGCCCGCGGCAGGGGAAGCGGGGAGCTGTTTTTT
cdr3_aa: CASRAARGRGSGELFF

clone_size: -
v_call: TRBV4-3
d_call: -
j_call: TRBJ2-1
cdr3_nt: TGCGCCAGCAGCCAAGATTGGCAGAACAATGAGCAGTTCTTC
cdr3_aa: CASSQDWQNNEQFF

clone_size: -
v_call: TRBV5-1
d_call: -
j_call: TRBJ1-1
cdr3_nt: TGCGCCAGCAGCTTAGTGAGTGAGAACACTGAAGCTTTCTTT
cdr3_aa: CASSLVSENTEAFF

clone_size: -
v_call: TRBV18
d_call: -
j_call: TRBJ2-5
cdr3_nt: TGTGCCAGCTCACCACCTCTACAAGAGACCCAGTACTTC
cdr3_aa: CASSPPLQETQYF

clone_size: once
v_call: TRBV25-1
d_call: TRBD2
j_call: TRBJ2-1
cdr3_nt: TGTGCCAGCAGTCCGGGACTAGCGGCAAGTGAGCAGTTCTTC
cdr3_aa: CASSPGLAASEQFF

clone_size: few
v_call: TRBV7-2
d_call: -
j_call: TRBJ2-7
cdr3_nt: TGTGCCAGCAGCTTATCTAACGTCGGGGAGCAGTACTTC
cdr3_aa: CASSLSNVGEQYF

clone_size: few
v_call: TRBV9
d_call: -
j_call: TRBJ2-1
cdr3_nt: TGTGCCAGCAGCGATACTAGTGGGGTCTACAATGAGCAGTTCTTC
cdr3_aa: CASSDTSGVYNEQFF

clone_size: -
v_call: TRBV28
d_call: -
j_call: TRBJ2-5
cdr3_nt: TGTGCCAGCAGACCGCCGGGGGAGACCCAGTACTTC
cdr3_aa: CASRPPGETQYF

clone_size: -
v_call: TRBV6-4
d_call: TRBD2
j_call: TRBJ2-1
cdr3_nt: TGTGCCAGCAGTGAGCTAGCGGGGTATGAGCAGTTCTTC
cdr3_aa: CASSELAGYEQFF

clone_size: -
v_call: TRBV5-8
d_call: TRBD2
j_call: TRBJ2-3
cdr3_nt: TGTGCCAGCAGCTTGGAAGCGGGAGACACAGATACGCAGTATTTT
cdr3_aa: CASSLEAGDTDTQYF

clone_size: -
v_call: TRBV4-1
d_call: TRBD2
j_call: TRBJ2-7
cdr3_nt: TGCGCCAGCAGCCAAGGATCGGGACTAGCGGGAGATCGAGACGAGCAGTACTTC
cdr3_aa: CASSQGSGLAGDRDEQYF

clone_size: -
v_call: TRBV28
d_call: -
j_call: TRBJ1-1
cdr3_nt: TGTGCCAGCAGTAGCCGACCGGAGGAAGCTTTCTTT
cdr3_aa: CASSSRPEEAFF

clone_size: -
v_call: TRBV23-1
d_call: -
j_call: TRBJ2-7
cdr3_nt: TGCGCCAGCAGTCAAACCCATCAGGGGTTGACCTACGAGCAGTACTTC
cdr3_aa: CASSQTHQGLTYEQYF

clone_size: -
v_call: TRBV7-8
d_call: -
j_call: TRBJ2-5
cdr3_nt: TGTGCCAGCAGCTCGGAGGGGTCGTCTGGCCAGTACTTC
cdr3_aa: CASSSEGSSGQYF

clone_size: few
v_call: TRBV11-3
d_call: TRBD1
j_call: TRBJ2-7
cdr3_nt: TGTGCCAGCAGCTTAGGCAGGGGGCTGAACTACGAGCAGTACTTC
cdr3_aa: CASSLGRGLNYEQYF

clone_size: -
v_call: TRBV11-2
d_call: TRBD2
j_call: TRBJ2-3
cdr3_nt: TGTGCCAGCAGCTTGAGCGGGAGTAGGACAGATACGCAGTATTTT
cdr3_aa: CASSLSGSRTDTQYF

clone_size: -
v_call: TRBV19
d_call: TRBD1
j_call: TRBJ2-7
cdr3_nt: TGTGCCAGTAGTACCCGACAGGGGATCTACGAGCAGTACTTC
cdr3_aa: CASSTRQGIYEQYF

clone_size: -
v_call: TRBV27
d_call: -
j_call: TRBJ1-1
cdr3_nt: TGTGCCAGCAGTTTACTCCAGGGTGGCACTGAAGCTTTCTTT
cdr3_aa: CASSLLQGGTEAFF